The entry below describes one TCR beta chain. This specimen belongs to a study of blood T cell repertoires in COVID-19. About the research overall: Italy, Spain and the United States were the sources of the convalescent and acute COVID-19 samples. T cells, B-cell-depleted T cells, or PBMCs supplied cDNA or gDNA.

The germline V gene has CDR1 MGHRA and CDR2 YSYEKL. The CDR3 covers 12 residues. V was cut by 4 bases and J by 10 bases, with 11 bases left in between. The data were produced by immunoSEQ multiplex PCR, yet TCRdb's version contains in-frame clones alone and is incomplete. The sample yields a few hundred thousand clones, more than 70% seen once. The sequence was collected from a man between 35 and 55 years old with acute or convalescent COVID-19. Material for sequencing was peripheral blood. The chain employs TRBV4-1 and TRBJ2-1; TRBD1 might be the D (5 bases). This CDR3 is CASSLDMGEQFF. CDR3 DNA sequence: TGCGCCAGCAGCCTGGACATGGGCGAGCAGTTCTTC.